The 31 T cell receptor beta chains below come from one sample, sequenced in a study of blood T cell repertoires in COVID-19. Here immunoSEQ multiplex PCR was the method, and the copy in TCRdb shows in-frame clones only, minus some. This sample yields 200,000 or so clones, of which approximately 90% are seen a single time; 0.7% to 0.85% belongs to the top ten. Sequenced sample: peripheral blood. These receptors originate from a man aged 55 to 70 with COVID-19, enrolled during active disease.

The CDR3 DNA is TGCAGCGTTGAAGTTTTTAGGGGGACGGTGAACACTGAAGCTTTCTTT. It encodes CSVEVFRGTVNTEAFF. The V call is TRBV29-1, the J call TRBJ1-1, with D perhaps TRBD1 (6 bases). Germline V gene data show CDR1 as SQVTM and CDR2 as ANQGSEA. The V and J ends lost 1 base and 0 bases respectively, with 15 bases between them. This CDR3 is built from 16 residues.

This rearrangement joins TRBV4-1 to TRBJ1-1, with D tentatively TRBD1 (5 bases). The length of the CDR3 is 15 residues. Germline CDR1 reads MGHRA; CDR2 reads YSYEKL. Trimming removed 2 bases from V and 4 bases from J, with 14 bases in between. The CDR3 DNA reads TGCGCCAGCAGCCAAACCTTGGGGGGTGGCACTGAAGCTTTCTTT. This encodes CASSQTLGGGTEAFF.

This clone was observed a single time. The genes are TRBV24-1 and TRBJ2-1; 11 bases align to TRBD1. Germline assignment: CDR1 KGHDR and CDR2 SFDVKD. Germline trimming cut 5 bases from V and 7 bases from J; bases unmatched to any gene: 3. The CDR3 runs 14 residues. CDR3 nucleotides: TGTGCCACCAGTGGGGACAGGGGGGGGAATGAGCAGTTCTTC. Amino acid sequence: CATSGDRGGNEQFF.

With respect to this clone: Different DNA sequences within this sample yield the same CDR3. This sequence joins TRBV18 and TRBJ1-1, with 10 bases aligning to TRBD1. Germline V gene sequence: CDR1 KGHSH, CDR2 LQKENI. This CDR3 spans 15 amino acids. J was trimmed by 5 bases and V by 3 bases; bases with no gene match: 6. The chain's CDR3 is CASSPLGTGVTEAFF. The CDR3 DNA reads as TGTGCCAGCTCACCCCTCGGGACAGGGGTAACTGAAGCTTTCTTT.

DNA for the CDR3: TGTGCCAGCAGAGGGACAGTTGATGGCTACACCTTC. Amino acids: CASRGTVDGYTF. The chain is built from TRBV28 and TRBJ1-2, with 7 bases that match TRBD1. Germline-derived CDR1 and CDR2 are MDHEN and SYDVKM. The CDR3 contains 12 residues. With 6 bases clipped from V and 6 bases from J, the junction kept 4 bases outside the gene matches.

With regard to this clone: Within the sample, other DNA sequences also encode this same CDR3. The chain joins TRBV27 to TRBJ2-7; D is perhaps TRBD2 (6 bases). This CDR3 comprises 13 residues. V was cut by 6 bases and J by 1 base, with 10 bases left in between. Germline V lookup: CDR1 MNHEY, CDR2 SMNVEV (reference sequence). CDR3 sequence: CASSLGGSYEQYF. The CDR3 DNA is TGTGCCAGCAGCCTCGGGGGTTCCTACGAGCAGTACTTC.

This chain joins TRBV29-1 and TRBJ2-1, with D perhaps TRBD2 (7 bases). The CDR3 has 13 residues. Germline-derived CDR1 and CDR2 are SQVTM and ANQGSEA. Trimming stripped 4 bases from V and 6 bases from J, with 13 bases between. CDR3 residues: CSVVRGAGNEQFF. Written as DNA, the CDR3 is TGCAGCGTTGTCCGGGGGGCAGGCAATGAGCAGTTCTTC.

The CDR3 DNA reads TGTGCCAGCAGCGCGGACTACTACAATGAGCAGTTCTTC. This codes for CASSADYYNEQFF. V usage is TRBV9 and J usage is TRBJ2-1, with D possibly being TRBD2 (6 bases). Between the trimmed V and J ends, which lost 3 bases and 3 bases, there was a span of 7 bases. There are 13 residues in the CDR3. Germline CDR1 SGDLS, CDR2 YYNGEE.

The chain couples TRBV28 to TRBJ1-1; D gene uncertain. The V gene's germline CDR1 is MDHEN and CDR2 SYDVKM. V was trimmed by 2 bases and J by 1 base, leaving 8 bases between them. This CDR3 has 14 residues. CDR3 loop: CASSLPPGNTEAFF. Written as DNA, the CDR3 is TGTGCCAGCAGTTTACCCCCGGGGAACACTGAAGCTTTCTTT.

CDR3 sequence (DNA): TGTGCCAGCAGCCGTCGTGAGGTTATGAACACTGAAGCTTTCTTT. It yields the protein CASSRREVMNTEAFF. The chain employs TRBV3-1 (or the pseudogene TRBV3-2) and TRBJ1-1; D gene uncertain. This CDR3 has 15 amino acids. V lost 4 bases, J lost 0 bases, and 12 bases lay in between. Germline CDR1 reads LGHDT; CDR2 reads YNNKEL (reference sequence).

This clone was counted once. The gene calls are TRBV4-1 and TRBJ2-7; possibly TRBD1 for D (6 bases). Per germline, CDR1 MGHRA and CDR2 YSYEKL. Trimming stripped 1 base from V and 0 bases from J, with 10 bases between. The CDR3 length is 15 residues. The CDR3 loop reads CASSQVGQSSYEQYF. The CDR3 bases are TGCGCCAGCAGCCAAGTCGGACAGAGCTCCTACGAGCAGTACTTC.

Written as DNA, the CDR3 is TGTGCCAGCAGCTTAGGGCAGTACAGGGATAATCAGCCCCAGCATTTT. Its protein product is CASSLGQYRDNQPQHF. The chain couples TRBV7-2 to TRBJ1-5; D might be TRBD1 (6 bases). Trimming stripped 1 base from V and 4 bases from J, with 14 bases between. This CDR3 spans 16 amino acids. Germline CDR1 SGHTA, CDR2 FQGNSA. Based on the CDR3 plus reference TRBV7-2 and TRBJ1-5, the full variable domain is GAGVSQSPSNKVTEKGKDVELRCDPISGHTALYWYRQSLGQGLEFLIYFQGNSAPDKSGLPSDRFSAERTGGSVSTLTIQRTQQEDSAVYLCASSLGQYRDNQPQHFGDGTRLSIL.

The chain links TRBV10-3 to TRBJ1-1, with D possibly TRBD1 on 5 matching bases. Germline V CDR1 and CDR2: ENHRY, SYGVKD. This CDR3 is 12 amino acids long. Trimming stripped 11 bases from V and 1 base from J, with 11 bases between. CDR3 region: CAVGQRNTEAFF. The CDR3 coding sequence is TGTGCCGTCGGACAAAGGAACACTGAAGCTTTCTTT.

The J gene is TRBJ2-1, the V gene TRBV5-1, with 9 bases lining up with TRBD1. CDR3 size: 15 residues. V dropped 4 bases and J dropped 2; count of bases not matched to a gene: 4. Germline V gene lookup returns CDR1 SGHRS and CDR2 YFSETQ. The CDR3 spells CASSVDRGPYNEQFF. The CDR3 DNA is TGCGCCAGCAGCGTGGACAGGGGTCCCTACAATGAGCAGTTCTTC.

CDR3 loop: CASSEVAGGYEQYF. The CDR3 region has the DNA TGTGCCAGCAGTGAAGTAGCGGGAGGATACGAGCAGTACTTC. The chain joins TRBV6-4 to TRBJ2-7; the match to TRBD2 covers 10 bases. V lost 3 bases to trimming and J lost 4 bases; unmatched junction nucleotides: 3. The V gene's germline CDR1 is MRHNA and CDR2 SNTAGT. The length of the CDR3 is 14 residues.

V is TRBV14 and J is TRBJ2-5, with 9 bases that match TRBD2. Germline V gene sequence: CDR1 SGHDN, CDR2 FVKESK. V lost 4 bases and J lost 1; bases outside the gene matches: 1. This CDR3 region has 14 residues. CDR3 loop: CASSPTSGQETQYF. The DNA for the CDR3 is TGTGCCAGCAGCCCGACTAGCGGCCAAGAGACCCAGTACTTC. The full variable domain, rest sourced from reference TRBV14 and TRBJ2-5, is EAGVTQFPSHSVIEKGQTVTLRCDPISGHDNLYWYRRVMGKEIKFLLHFVKESKQDESGMPNNRFLAERTGGTYSTLKVQPAELEDSGVYFCASSPTSGQETQYFGPGTRLLVL.

The V and J genes are TRBV12-3 or TRBV12-4 and TRBJ2-3; D is unresolved. The CDR3 consists of 11 residues. The germline V and J ends were trimmed by 8 bases and 6 bases, with 9 bases remaining between them. The CDR3 nucleotides are TGTGCCAGCCTAAACGCGGATACGCAGTATTTT. Residues: CASLNADTQYF.

The gene calls are TRBV7-2 and TRBJ2-7, with TRBD1 matching over 8 bases. J gave up 4 bases and V 5 bases, and 7 bases lay outside the gene matches. Germline CDR1 reads SGHTA; CDR2 reads FQGNSA. The CDR3 covers 14 residues. The CDR3 sequence: CASSPGGPEYEQYF. The CDR3 bases are TGTGCCAGCAGCCCAGGGGGCCCAGAGTACGAGCAGTACTTC. Supplemented by reference TRBV7-2 and TRBJ2-7, the full variable domain reads GAGVSQSPSNKVTEKGKDVELRCDPISGHTALYWYRQSLGQGLEFLIYFQGNSAPDKSGLPSDRFSAERTGGSVSTLTIQRTQQEDSAVYLCASSPGGPEYEQYFGPGTRLTVT.

Only one count was recorded for this clone. The chain has TRBV11-2 and TRBJ1-2; 7 positions agree with TRBD1. The CDR3 sequence is 13 residues long. From germline, CDR1 is SGHAT and CDR2 FQNNGV. V lost 1 base and J lost 4; bases outside the gene matches: 0. CDR3 DNA sequence: TGTGCCAGCAGCTTAGGGGACAGCTATGGCTACACCTTC. This sequence encodes CASSLGDSYGYTF.

In nucleotides, the CDR3 is TGTGCCAGCTCACCGCGACAGGGGGCTCATGAGCAGTACTTC. It translates to CASSPRQGAHEQYF. The chain couples TRBV18 to TRBJ2-7, with TRBD1 matching 10 bases. Per germline, CDR1 KGHSH and CDR2 LQKENI. The V and J ends lost 3 bases and 7 bases, in that order; junction bases with no gene match: 6. The CDR3 covers 14 residues.

The rearrangement uses TRBV28 and TRBJ2-6; 9 nucleotides match TRBD1. V lost 6 bases and J lost 0; bases outside the gene matches: 9. The CDR3 loop spans 18 amino acids. Germline CDR1 and CDR2: MDHEN and SYDVKM. DNA of the CDR3: TGTGCCAGCAGCACCCTCCGGGACAGGGACTCTGGGGCCAACGTCCTGACTTTC. Protein: CASSTLRDRDSGANVLTF.

The chain has TRBV6-2 or TRBV6-3 and TRBJ2-1; D ambiguous. CDR1 is MNHEY and CDR2 is SVGEGT in the germline V gene. The CDR3 extends over 15 amino acids. V shed 2 bases and J shed 2 bases, with 10 bases lying between them. The CDR3 DNA follows: TGTGCCAGCAGTTACGGCGGCGTTCCCTACAATGAGCAGTTCTTC. It is translated as CASSYGGVPYNEQFF.

The chain carries TRBV4-3 and TRBJ2-7; no firm D call. V shed 0 bases and J shed 3 bases, with 12 bases lying between them. Germline V lookup: CDR1 LGHNA, CDR2 YSLEER. The CDR3 runs 15 residues. This chain's CDR3 is CASSQDLVRFYEQYF. CDR3 sequence (DNA): TGCGCCAGCAGCCAAGATCTGGTCAGGTTCTACGAGCAGTACTTC.

The chain combines TRBV3-1 (or the pseudogene TRBV3-2) with TRBJ2-3; 8 nucleotides align to TRBD1. V trimming: 4 bases; J trimming: 1 base; junction bases outside the gene matches: 16. In germline, CDR1 is LGHDT, CDR2 YNNKEL (reference sequence). The CDR3 is 19 amino acids. CDR3 sequence reads: CASSRQDRVVPFGTDTQYF. The CDR3 DNA reads TGTGCCAGCAGCCGCCAGGACAGGGTGGTGCCTTTTGGCACAGATACGCAGTATTTT.

This clone has only one observation. This chain connects TRBV28 to TRBJ1-1; D is unclear. V lost 4 bases and J lost 1, with 13 bases in between. This CDR3 comprises 15 residues. Germline values: CDR1 MDHEN, CDR2 SYDVKM. CDR3 sequence (DNA): TGTGCCAGCAGTTCCCCGGGGTTAGGGAACACTGAAGCTTTCTTT. It encodes CASSSPGLGNTEAFF.

The rearrangement joins TRBV3-1 (or the pseudogene TRBV3-2) to TRBJ2-7; TRBD2 aligns across 14 bases. The CDR3 contains 15 residues. J gave up 5 bases and V 4 bases, and 4 bases lay outside the gene matches. CDR1 is LGHDT, CDR2 YNNKEL, per germline (reference sequence). The CDR3: CASSLTGLAGDEQYF. As DNA, the CDR3 is TGTGCCAGCAGCCTCACGGGACTAGCGGGAGACGAGCAGTACTTC.

About this clone itself: Other DNA sequences within the sample encode an identical CDR3. This chain connects TRBV7-2 to TRBJ2-5; tentative D call: TRBD1 (6 bases). Germline loops: CDR1 SGHTA, CDR2 FQGNSA. The CDR3 extends over 13 amino acids. V dropped 5 bases and J dropped 2 bases, with 9 bases sitting between them. The CDR3 here is CASSIGQQETQYF. The DNA for the CDR3 is TGTGCCAGCAGCATAGGACAGCAAGAGACCCAGTACTTC.

This chain uses TRBV6-6 with TRBJ1-5, with 12 bases lining up with TRBD1. Germline CDR1 reads MNHNY; CDR2 reads SVGAGI (reference sequence). The CDR3 loop spans 14 amino acids. V shed 6 bases, J shed 6 bases, and the junction held 3 bases outside the gene matches. In DNA, the CDR3 is TGTGCCAGCAGGGGGACAGGGGGCCGTCAGCCCCAGCATTTT. Encoded protein: CASRGTGGRQPQHF.

J is TRBJ2-7 and V is TRBV28; perhaps TRBD1 as D (5 bases). Germline V gives CDR1 MDHEN, CDR2 SYDVKM. This CDR3 is 15 amino acids long. The V end lost 5 bases, the J end lost 0 bases, and 14 bases lay between the germline ends. CDR3 in amino acids: CASSRSDSLSYEQYF. Here the CDR3 DNA reads TGTGCCAGCAGTCGAAGTGACAGCCTCTCCTACGAGCAGTACTTC.

This chain joins TRBV6-5 and TRBJ1-2; TRBD1 might be the D (6 bases). Germline CDR1 is MNHEY and CDR2 is SVGAGI. The CDR3 consists of 14 residues. Trimming removed 2 bases at V and 7 bases at J, with 14 bases between. As DNA, the CDR3 is TGTGCCAGCAGTTACCAAGGACAGCTAGGTGGCTACACCTTC. This sequence encodes CASSYQGQLGGYTF.

The chain links TRBV3-1 (or the pseudogene TRBV3-2) to TRBJ2-1; 10 nucleotides align to TRBD1. This CDR3 region has 14 residues. V lost 3 bases to trimming and J lost 9 bases; unmatched junction nucleotides: 5. Germline CDR1 and CDR2: LGHDT and YNNKEL (reference sequence). In nucleotides, the CDR3 is TGTGCCAGCAGCCAGGTGACAGGGGGCACTGAGCAGTTCTTC. This encodes CASSQVTGGTEQFF.